This entry features one T cell receptor beta chain sequence. Its specificity is unknown. Trimming took 10 bases from V and 1 from J; bases not matched to a gene: 20. The germline V gene has CDR1 MDHEN and CDR2 SYDVKM. CDR3 length: 18 amino acids. Primers included in the PCR were 60 Vbeta and 13 Jbeta primers. Measured with immunoSEQ multiplex PCR; TCRdb has only the in-frame clones, and not every one. The data hold roughly 160,000 clones, with just under 80% observed a single time. These data belong to a study of cytomegalovirus exposure and HLA in healthy donors. Broader study findings: In a later analysis, specific HLA alleles were associated with 15,000 to 20,000 TCR beta sequences at a 0.05 false discovery rate.

V and J are TRBV28 and TRBJ2-5; 8 bases line up with TRBD2. Material for sequencing was PBMCs. This receptor was obtained from a woman between 50 and 59 years old in good health and CMV-seropositive. For the CDR3, the DNA is TGTGCCACCTTACTAAGAGTAGCGGGACTCAGGGCCCAAGAGACCCAGTACTTC. Amino acids: CATLLRVAGLRAQETQYF.